The source of this T cell receptor (beta chain) is a study of cytomegalovirus exposure and HLA in healthy donors. This PCR relied on a set of 60 Vbeta primers and 13 Jbeta primers. Sequencing used immunoSEQ multiplex PCR; TCRdb keeps in-frame clones, though not all of them. The sample yields some 130,000 clones, roughly four fifths seen once. The V gene's germline CDR1 is MNHEY and CDR2 SVGAGI. This CDR3 has 14 residues. The ends lost 10 bases at V and 10 bases at J; junction bases unmatched: 16. Though probably carrying unrecorded immune exposures, donors were nominally healthy at sampling. The TCR comes from a woman between 40 and 55 years old in good health and CMV-seronegative. The gene calls are TRBV6-5 and TRBJ2-1; 7 nucleotides match TRBD2. Material for sequencing was PBMCs. This CDR3 is CATKTSIGGEEQFF. The CDR3 bases are TGTGCCACCAAGACAAGCATTGGGGGGGAGGAGCAGTTCTTC.